A selection of T cell receptor beta chains follows, all from one sample in a study of beta chain features in type 1 diabetes. Only in-frame clones appear in the TCRdb table, and some are missing; sequencing was by immunoSEQ multiplex PCR. The sample lists around 710,000 clones, 9.5% to 15% occurring once. Sequenced: naive CD4+ T cells from blood. The receptors were sampled from a man aged 25 to 40 with type 1 diabetes. Each CDR3 is given with its conserved first and last residue. The order of the fields is D gene, V gene, clone size, J gene, CDR3 DNA, CDR3 protein. D genes are given only for firm matches. Not every row has a clone size; where given, it reads once, few, many or a size class.

>-|TRBV28|-|TRBJ2-1
TGTGCCAGCAGTTCAGGCCCCCTCTCCCATGAGCAGTTCTTC
CASSSGPLSHEQFF
>TRBD1|TRBV5-1|few|TRBJ2-1
TGCGCCAGCAGCCTCGCACAGGGGGCAGGATCTTATGAGCAGTTCTTC
CASSLAQGAGSYEQFF
>-|TRBV19|-|TRBJ1-2
TGTGCCAGTAGTACAAGGGACTATGGCTACACCTTC
CASSTRDYGYTF
>-|TRBV4-3|-|TRBJ1-2
TGCGCCAGCAGCCAAGATTGGAACTATGGCTACACCTTC
CASSQDWNYGYTF
>TRBD2|TRBV10-3|-|TRBJ2-3
TGTGCCATCAGTCCTAGCGGAACTAGCACAGATACGCAGTATTTT
CAISPSGTSTDTQYF
>-|TRBV28|few|TRBJ2-1
TGTGCCAGCAGTTTCGGCTCCGGCTCCTACAATGAGCAGTTCTTC
CASSFGSGSYNEQFF
>-|TRBV11-2|-|TRBJ2-1
TGTGCCAGCACTCCCCGGGGGGCCCGGAGCTCCTACAATGAGCAGTTCTTC
CASTPRGARSSYNEQFF
>TRBD2|TRBV14|-|TRBJ2-5
TGTGCCAGCAGCCAGGGACTAGCGGGGGAAGAGACCCAGTACTTC
CASSQGLAGEETQYF
>-|TRBV7-9|few|TRBJ2-2
TGTGCCGGAGGACTACCCCAGAACACCGGGGAGCTGTTTTTT
CAGGLPQNTGELFF
>-|TRBV9|few|TRBJ2-2
TGTGCCAGCAGCGTAGAATCCCGGGAGGGGGAGCTGTTTTTT
CASSVESREGELFF
>-|TRBV5-1|-|TRBJ1-5
TGTGCCAGCAGCTTGGGAGATCAGCCCCAGCATTTT
CASSLGDQPQHF
>-|TRBV5-8|few|TRBJ2-3
TGTGCCAGCAGCTTGGTTCAGCACACAGATACGCAGTATTTT
CASSLVQHTDTQYF
>-|TRBV5-4|few|TRBJ2-4
TGTGCCAGCAGCTCGAACAGCTTAGGGCAACTAGCCAAAAACATTCAGTACTTC
CASSSNSLGQLAKNIQYF
>-|TRBV7-8|-|TRBJ2-2
TGTGCCAGCATCCTCCCGCCCGGGGAGCTGTTTTTT
CASILPPGELFF
>TRBD1|TRBV10-3|-|TRBJ1-5
TGTGCCATCAGTGAGGACAGGGCAAGTCAGCCCCAGCATTTT
CAISEDRASQPQHF
>TRBD1|TRBV10-3|few|TRBJ2-1
TGTGCCATCAGTCGGGACAGAAGTTTCCCTACCTCCTACAATGAGCAGTTCTTC
CAISRDRSFPTSYNEQFF
>-|TRBV10-3|few|TRBJ2-1
TGTGCCATCAGCATACAGGGTGTGCAGTTCTTC
CAISIQGVQFF
>-|TRBV6-6|-|TRBJ1-3
TGTGCCAGCACTATGCCGAGCTCTGGAAACACCATATATTTT
CASTMPSSGNTIYF
>-|TRBV5-1|-|TRBJ2-7
TGCGCCAGCAGCTCAACGGGGAGCTCCTACGAGCAGTACTTC
CASSSTGSSYEQYF
>-|TRBV29-1|few|TRBJ2-3
TGCAGCGTTGAGGACCACGGTAGCACAGATACGCAGTATTTT
CSVEDHGSTDTQYF
>-|TRBV27|once|TRBJ1-6
TGTGCCAGCAGTTTAAACGGCAGGGTTAATTCAGCCCTCCACTTT
CASSLNGRVNSALHF
>-|TRBV19|-|TRBJ2-1
TGTGCCAGTACGGTGGGCTCCTACAATGAGCAGTTCTTC
CASTVGSYNEQFF
>-|TRBV30|few|TRBJ1-2
TGTGCCAGTACGGGACAAATAGTGAGTGGCTACACCTTC
CASTGQIVSGYTF
>TRBD1|TRBV29-1|few|TRBJ2-7
TGCAGCGTGGAGACAGGGGGCTACGAGCAGTACTTC
CSVETGGYEQYF
>TRBD1|TRBV4-2|-|TRBJ2-1
TGTGCCAGCAGCCAATCAGCCGGGACAGGGGCCAACGATGAGCAGTTCTTC
CASSQSAGTGANDEQFF
>TRBD2|TRBV6-5|-|TRBJ2-2
TGTGCCAGCAGGTTCGGACTAGTGGACACCGGGGAGCTGTTTTTT
CASRFGLVDTGELFF
>-|TRBV10-3|-|TRBJ2-6
TGTGCCATCAGTGAGAGAAGCTCTGGGGCCAACGTCCTGACTTTC
CAISERSSGANVLTF
>TRBD2|TRBV6-1|few|TRBJ2-7
TGTGCCAGCAGTGGGGGGAGGACTAGCGGCTACGAGCAGTACTTC
CASSGGRTSGYEQYF